What follows are 26 T cell receptor beta chains derived from one specimen sequenced in a study of regulatory T cells in long-lasting Graves disease. This sample's time point: persistent/refractory GD, antithyroid drugs over 5 years with positive TRAb. Scientists built the TCR library using RNA that was extracted from PBMCs. Construction of TCR beta libraries relied on iRepertoire HTBI primers and on Arm-PCR targeting CDR3 regions. TCRdb re-analysed the multiplex PCR reads in MiXCR, keeping a single row per CDR3 protein. The sample consists of some 370,000 distinct CDR3 sequences, less than 25% of them appearing once. The starting material was peripheral blood mononuclear cells (PBMCs), obtained when the disease was refractory, from a patient treated with antithyroid drugs. All receptors come from a female donor with Graves disease.

This clonotype was picked up many times. This chain joins TRBV12-3 or TRBV12-4 and TRBJ2-5; 7 bases map to TRBD2. This CDR3 is 13 amino acids long. V lost 6 bases, J lost 2 bases, and 3 bases stayed unmatched. CDR3 loop: CASRKREQETQYF. The CDR3 coding sequence is TGTGCCAGCAGGAAGCGGGAACAAGAGACCCAGTACTTC.

CDR3 nucleotides: TGCGCCAGCAGCTTGGGCCTACCAGCCTACGAGCAGTACTTC. Encoded protein: CASSLGLPAYEQYF. The chain employs TRBV5-1 and TRBJ2-7; unclear D gene. This CDR3 region has 14 residues. Trimming left V 0 bases short and J 2 bases short, with 9 bases between. CDR1 SGHRS and CDR2 YFSETQ come from the germline V gene.

This clonotype was counted at least ten times. The genes are TRBV12-3 or TRBV12-4 and TRBJ1-2, with no clear D. V was cut by 1 base and J by 2 bases, with 5 bases left in between. This CDR3 spans 13 amino acids. The CDR3 DNA reads as TGTGCCAGCAGTTTAGGTCGGAACTATGGCTACACCTTC. This sequence encodes CASSLGRNYGYTF.

The rearrangement joins TRBV25-1 to TRBJ2-1; 12 bases map to TRBD2. The CDR3 sequence is 20 residues long. Germline CDR1 and CDR2: MGHDK and SYGVNS. J was trimmed by 4 bases and V by 1 base; bases with no gene match: 14. In DNA form, the CDR3 reads TGTGCCAGCAGTGAATTTCGGGCTAGCGGGAGGGCCGAGGGTTACAATGAGCAGTTCTTC. This encodes CASSEFRASGRAEGYNEQFF.

Turning to this clonotype: Possible read error: a much larger clone is one base away. The chain's CDR3 is CSVRTSSSCEQYF. In DNA form, the CDR3 reads TGCAGCGTCCGGACATCGAGCTCCTGCGAGCAGTACTTC. The rearrangement joins TRBV29-1 to TRBJ2-7; D is perhaps TRBD1 (5 bases). The CDR3 is 13 amino acids. Germline assignment: CDR1 SQVTM and CDR2 ANQGSEA.

This clonotype was seen repeatedly, ten times or more. This sequence joins TRBV12-3 or TRBV12-4 and TRBJ1-1; D remains ambiguous. CDR3 size: 13 residues. Between the trimmed V and J ends, which lost 0 bases and 7 bases, there was a span of 9 bases. Here the CDR3 DNA reads TGTGCCAGCAGTTTAGCGACGACCTATGAAGCTTTCTTT. Translation: CASSLATTYEAFF.

The CDR3 here is CASSDWLSGRAGETQYF. Here the CDR3 DNA reads TGTGCCAGTAGTGATTGGCTTAGCGGGAGGGCAGGAGAGACCCAGTACTTC. The chain uses TRBV19 and TRBJ2-5; 11 bases map to TRBD2. The V and J ends lost 5 bases and 4 bases, in that order; junction bases with no gene match: 12. The CDR3 contains 17 residues. Germline CDR1 and CDR2: LNHDA and SQIVND (reference sequence).

This clonotype has ten or more counts. The chain joins TRBV28 to TRBJ1-1; D might be TRBD1 (6 bases). Trimming left V 6 bases short and J 1 base short, with 18 bases between. Germline V gene lookup returns CDR1 MDHEN and CDR2 SYDVKM. The CDR3 covers 16 residues. CDR3 in DNA: TGTGCCAGCAGACTTCGGTGGGCAGGGGCGAACACTGAAGCTTTCTTT. The encoded protein is CASRLRWAGANTEAFF.

This clonotype turned up a few times. The chain recombines TRBV5-1 with TRBJ2-7; the D is unclear. The CDR3 is 11 amino acids. V dropped 5 bases and J dropped 6 bases, with 9 bases sitting between them. CDR1 and CDR2 from the germline V gene are SGHRS and YFSETQ. CDR3 DNA: TGCGCCAGCAGATACCTAACCGAGCAGTACTTC. Residues: CASRYLTEQYF. The whole variable domain, remainder taken from reference TRBV5-1 and TRBJ2-7, is KAGVTQTPRYLIKTRGQQVTLSCSPISGHRSVSWYQQTPGQGLQFLFEYFSETQRNKGNFPGRFSGRQFSNSRSEMNVSTLELGDSALYLCASRYLTEQYFGPGTRLTVT.

This clonotype was picked up many times. V is TRBV20-1 and J is TRBJ2-7, with TRBD2 matching over 10 bases. The junction had 8 bases not matched to a gene; V was cut back by 5 bases and J by 4 bases. CDR3 length: 14 residues. Germline V gene data show CDR1 as DFQATT and CDR2 as SNEGSKA (reference sequence). Written as DNA, the CDR3 is TGCAGTGCTTCTTTCCTAGCGGGAGATTACGAGCAGTACTTC. Translated, it gives CSASFLAGDYEQYF.

This clonotype turned up a few times. The V call is TRBV7-2, the J call TRBJ1-2; the D gene is possibly TRBD1 (5 bases). Germline values: CDR1 SGHTA, CDR2 FQGNSA. The V end was cut by 5 bases, the J end by 3 bases, with 16 bases between. CDR3 size: 15 residues. The CDR3 DNA sequence: TGTGCCAGCAGCAAAGGGGCACCCCGGGACTATGGCTACACCTTC. This translates into CASSKGAPRDYGYTF.

In its sample, this clonotype was seen many times. The chain links TRBV6-2 or TRBV6-3 to TRBJ1-4; 8 positions agree with TRBD1. The germline V gene has CDR1 MNHEY and CDR2 SVGEGT. This CDR3 region has 16 residues. Trimming cost V 0 bases and J 5 bases; bases outside gene matches: 5. This CDR3 is CASSYSWDRTNEKLFF. The CDR3 bases are TGTGCCAGCAGTTACTCCTGGGACAGGACGAATGAAAAACTGTTTTTT.

This clonotype occurred a few times. The CDR3 loop reads CASSGSLPNTPQHF. The CDR3 DNA sequence: TGTGCCAGTTCCGGGTCCCTTCCGAATACGCCCCAGCATTTT. The gene calls are TRBV19 and TRBJ1-5, with D hard to call. The CDR3 covers 14 residues. CDR1 is LNHDA, CDR2 SQIVND, per germline (reference sequence). V lost 8 bases, J lost 9 bases, and 20 bases lay in between.

V is TRBV6-1 and J is TRBJ2-1; D is ambiguous. Per germline, CDR1 MNHNS and CDR2 SASEGT. Trimming left V 7 bases short and J 0 bases short, with 13 bases between. This CDR3 has 15 amino acids. The DNA for the CDR3 is TGTGCCAGCAACCCCATGCCTAGCTCCTACAATGAGCAGTTCTTC. Translation: CASNPMPSSYNEQFF.

There are many counts of this clonotype. The chain couples TRBV24-1 to TRBJ2-7; no clear D. The CDR3 contains 13 residues. The germline V gene encodes CDR1 KGHDR and CDR2 SFDVKD. V lost 6 bases and J 4 bases, leaving 12 bases between the germline ends. CDR3 nucleotide sequence: TGTGCCACCAGTCAGAAGAAGGGTTACGAGCAGTACTTC. It translates to CATSQKKGYEQYF.

Only a few counts were recorded for this clonotype. One end of the junction does not line up with germline, which may come from a read error. The chain joins TRBV7-2 to TRBJ2-7; D not resolved. Germline lookup yields CDR1 SGHTA and CDR2 FQGNSA. The CDR3 has 13 amino acids. The chain's CDR3 is CASSSTGPYVQYF. CDR3 nucleotides: TGTGCCAGCAGCTCCACGGGCCCCTACGTGCAGTACTTC.

The CDR3 nucleotides read TGTGCCAGCAGTTCTCCTGAAAGCGGGAGAGGGTACAATGAGCAGTTCTTC. It specifies CASSSPESGRGYNEQFF. The J gene is TRBJ2-1, the V gene TRBV28, with 8 bases fitting TRBD2. This CDR3 spans 17 amino acids. Germline values: CDR1 MDHEN, CDR2 SYDVKM. J lost 4 bases, V lost 4 bases, and 12 bases had no gene match.

This clonotype showed up many times. CDR3 nucleotides: TGTGCCAGCAGCTTATTTTTAGGACAAGAGACCCAGTACTTC. Encoded protein: CASSLFLGQETQYF. The chain is built from TRBV7-2 and TRBJ2-5; D is uncertain. The V gene lost 2 bases and the J gene lost 2 bases, with 9 bases spanning the gap. Germline CDR1 is SGHTA and CDR2 is FQGNSA. The CDR3 extends over 14 amino acids.

This sequence joins TRBV6-1 and TRBJ2-7, with a weak D call TRBD2 (5 bases). The CDR3 extends over 13 amino acids. V was trimmed by 6 bases and J by 5 bases, leaving 14 bases between them. Germline loops: CDR1 MNHNS, CDR2 SASEGT. CDR3 nucleotide sequence: TGTGCCAGCAGGGGTGTCGGGAACGACGAGCAGTACTTC. It encodes CASRGVGNDEQYF.

This clonotype was observed many times. This rearrangement joins TRBV4-3 to TRBJ2-5, with D unclear. Trimming cost V 0 bases and J 2 bases, with 13 bases left between them. There are 16 residues in the CDR3. Germline values: CDR1 LGHNA, CDR2 YSLEER. This CDR3 reads CASSQDRGSSQETQYF. The CDR3 DNA reads TGCGCCAGCAGCCAAGATCGAGGCAGTTCTCAAGAGACCCAGTACTTC.

This clonotype was detected a few times. The V call is TRBV20-1, the J call TRBJ2-7; 11 nucleotides agree with TRBD1. The germline CDR1 and CDR2 sequences are DFQATT and SNEGSKA (reference sequence). The V and J ends lost 5 bases and 4 bases, in that order; junction bases with no gene match: 7. The CDR3 extends over 14 amino acids. CDR3 sequence (DNA): TGCAGTGCTCACCCGGGACAGGGGGGATACGAGCAGTACTTC. It specifies CSAHPGQGGYEQYF.

This clonotype appeared a few times. V is TRBV7-2 and J is TRBJ2-7; 7 bases are a match to TRBD2. Germline V lookup: CDR1 SGHTA, CDR2 FQGNSA. Trimming cost V 2 bases and J 1 base; bases outside gene matches: 8. The CDR3 loop spans 16 amino acids. CDR3 DNA sequence: TGTGCCAGCAGCTTAAGCGGGGACTGGTATTCCTACGAGCAGTACTTC. Amino acids: CASSLSGDWYSYEQYF.

The V and J genes are TRBV19 and TRBJ2-7; unclear D gene. The germline CDR1 and CDR2 sequences are LNHDA and SQIVND (reference sequence). This CDR3 contains 13 residues. V was shortened by 5 bases and J by 3 bases, with 11 bases between the two germline ends. In nucleotides, the CDR3 is TGTGCCAGTAGTCACGCGGACGGCTACGAGCAGTACTTC. It translates to CASSHADGYEQYF. Full variable domain (rest looked up from reference TRBV19 and TRBJ2-7): DGGITQSPKYLFRKEGQNVTLSCEQNLNHDAMYWYRQDPGQGLRLIYYSQIVNDFQKGDIAEGYSVSREKKESFPLTVTSAQKNPTAFYLCASSHADGYEQYFGPGTRLTVT.

This chain joins TRBV2 and TRBJ2-1, with D hard to call. Germline V gene lookup returns CDR1 SNHLY and CDR2 FYNNEI. V gave up 2 bases and J gave up 0 bases, with 14 bases separating them. The CDR3 covers 17 residues. The CDR3, as DNA: TGTGCCAGCAGTGAAAGGTCGCAGGCGAGCTCCTACAATGAGCAGTTCTTC. Translation gives CASSERSQASSYNEQFF.

This clonotype was seen only a few times. This rearrangement joins TRBV5-4 to TRBJ1-3, with 9 bases fitting TRBD1. CDR1 SGHNT and CDR2 YYREEE come from the germline V gene (reference sequence). This CDR3 contains 15 residues. V dropped 4 bases and J dropped 1; count of bases not matched to a gene: 3. The CDR3 DNA is TGTGCCAGCAGCACGACAGGGGGATCTGGAAACACCATATATTTT. This gives the protein CASSTTGGSGNTIYF.

The table lists this clonotype with many counts. The chain has TRBV28 and TRBJ2-3; D is undetermined. The germline CDR1 and CDR2 sequences are MDHEN and SYDVKM. The CDR3 is 12 amino acids. With 8 bases removed from V and 3 bases from J, the gap between germline ends came to 9 bases. The CDR3 DNA follows: TGTGCCAGCGGAGAAGGGACAGATACGCAGTATTTT. Translated, it gives CASGEGTDTQYF.